This T cell receptor (beta chain) was sequenced during a study of T cell changes during pregnancy in multiple sclerosis. Profiled with immunoSEQ multiplex PCR; TCRdb holds only in-frame clones, not every one. The sample has 90,000 or so clones; around 90% are singletons. The CDR3 length is 17 residues. The ends lost 0 bases at V and 8 bases at J; junction bases unmatched: 9. Germline-derived CDR1 and CDR2 are MGHRA and YSYEKL. The rearrangement uses TRBV4-1 and TRBJ2-2; 10 positions agree with TRBD2. Sequences were derived from peripheral blood, sampled in the first trimester of pregnancy. This sequence originates from a female donor with multiple sclerosis, enrolled in a pregnancy study. The CDR3 protein is CASSQEGALAGKGELFF. The CDR3 DNA follows: TGCGCCAGCAGCCAAGAAGGGGCACTAGCGGGGAAAGGGGAGCTGTTTTTT.